This T cell receptor (beta chain) was sequenced in a study of blood T cell repertoires in COVID-19. At the level of the study: The cDNA or gDNA used as material had been derived from T cells, B-cell-depleted T cells, or PBMCs.

Under the authors' procedure: From reference gene primer amplification, estimates of nucleated cell counts were derived. Method: immunoSEQ multiplex PCR; TCRdb's copy keeps in-frame clones and lacks some. That table supplies the V and J calls and clone size; D and trimming were determined from the DNA. The table has a few hundred thousand clones, approximately 84% seen once. Followed over time, Seattle patients had been enrolled while infection was active. CDR1 is SSHAT and CDR2 is FNYEAQ in the germline V gene (reference sequence). V was clipped by 5 bases and J by 6 bases, with 12 bases between them. The length of the CDR3 is 13 residues.

V is TRBV7-7 and J is TRBJ2-3; a possible D gene is TRBD1 (5 bases). The sequenced material came from peripheral blood. The clonotype comes from a person aged 70 to 85 with COVID-19, enrolled during active disease. The CDR3 reads CASSPAGFDTQYF. CDR3 DNA sequence: TGTGCCAGCAGCCCAGCAGGGTTTGATACGCAGTATTTT.